This T cell receptor (beta chain) was sequenced for a study of molecular identifiers for immune sequencing clone quantification (dated by TCRdb to the late 2010s). Study-wide context: In a replicate experiment, RNA from about 20,000 or 100,000 naive CD8 T cells was split into five aliquots, four of which were sequenced. CD8 T cells were used in a methods study to benchmark molecular-identifier clustering-based TCR repertoire sequencing (MIDCIRS) and TCR RNA copy counting.

Libraries of naive CD8 T cells were built from approximately 20,000 to 1,000,000 sorted cells, with 10%, 30% or 50% of the purified RNA used. On a BD FACSAria II, naive CD8 T cells were FACS-sorted as CD8+CD4-CCR7+CD45RA+ and collected into RLT Plus buffer. Detection sensitivity was tested by spiking Jurkat RNA equal to ten or so TCR copies' worth into samples containing roughly 17,000-1,000,000 naive CD8 T cells. CD8 T cells were enriched using RosetteSep CD8+ T Cell Enrichment Cocktail and Ficoll-Paque, and the enriched cells then underwent ACK red cell lysis. The CDR3 measures 16 amino acids from cysteine to phenylalanine. Just CDR3 DNA is preserved here, 48 bases in frame from base 1. Trimming leaves V shorter by 0 bases and J shorter by 3 bases, with the junction holding 2 bases beyond the gene matches. CDR1 is given as LGHNA and CDR2 as YSLEER, both from the germline V gene. There are many counts of this clonotype. No cognate antigen has been identified for it. No base qualities exist here, and no much larger clone lies one base off it.

General conclusions and limits of the study: Highly expanded clone sizes could be underestimated if identical TCR molecules share a barcode. The naive libraries included spiked-in Jurkat TCR RNA (under eleven copies' worth), and this Jurkat TCR RNA is not part of the donor repertoire. Spiked-in Jurkat TCR RNA equivalent to a single cell was reported to be detectable even among approximately 1.1 million naive CD8 T cells. Modeling gave approximately 3 recovered TCR RNA copies per cell versus approximately 9 by digital PCR, implying 25% to 30% capture efficiency. Clones above 20 RNA copies held over 98% of molecules in CMV-specific effector cells but under 1% in naive cells. Without barcode sub-clustering, chimeric consensus sequences inflated TCR diversity; chimeras reached as high as 47%.

Libraries were prepared through PCR. The sample was run on a NextSeq 500. Preparation of bulk TCR libraries followed a previously described approach, with the TCR primers listed in Table S5. The Qiagen AllPrep DNA/RNA kit was used to purify total RNA. Before any analysis, reads coming from multiple sequencing runs of the same library were combined into one pool. Concerning the study's data processing: Only reads with exact TCR constant sequence were kept, trimmed to 150 nt, and grouped by their 12-nt molecular barcodes. Reads within each barcode group were sub-clustered using a 15% Levenshtein threshold, and quality-weighted consensus sequences were constructed for each RNA molecule. Non-functional sequences were discarded, and so were lower-count sequences lying one edit away from another sequence. Based on a fit of two negative binomial distributions, barcode sub-clusters having less than 20% of the maximum read count were discarded. In TCRdb, the public reads were trimmed at Q25 with fastp and aligned with MiXCR, with productive beta chains retained. Merged by CDR3 protein, the rows form single entries marked with the most common genes and DNA. TCRdb's processing, not the authors' own work, is the source of the V and J calls. This sample lists 85,000 to 100,000 distinct CDR3 sequences; 24% were detected once. Jointly, the top ten make up under 1% of the sample.

Source material: naive CD8+ T cells from blood, with Jurkat cell RNA spiked in. Interpreted using the paper, the cell subset or site label stands for: FACS-sorted CD8+CD4-CCR7+CD45RA+ naive T cells. This receptor was identified in a human donor in good health. Some libraries in this study had Jurkat cell RNA spiked in. The chain joins TRBV4-3 to TRBJ2-1; 10 bases in the middle match TRBD2. The nucleotide sequence is TGCGCCAGCAGCCAAGATGGGACTAGCGTCTACAATGAGCAGTTCTTC. It codes for CASSQDGTSVYNEQFF.